Listed here are 30 T cell receptor beta chains from one sample, sequenced in a study of CD8 T cells in Susac syndrome. With random hexamers, 0.5 to 1 ug RNA was reverse transcribed. TCRdb analysed the immunoSEQ multiplex PCR reads with MiXCR anew, one entry per CDR3 protein. The sample includes over 100,000 distinct CDR3 sequences, 92% of them seen just once. The sample was CD4+ T cells from PBMCs. The receptors here all came from a human donor in good health.

The chain has TRBV3-1 and TRBJ2-2; 12 bases map to TRBD1. CDR3 size: 19 residues. The germline CDR1 and CDR2 sequences are LGHDT and YNNKEL (reference sequence). V shed 4 bases and J 4 bases; nucleotides not matched to a gene: 13. As DNA, the CDR3 is TGTGCCAGCAGCCCACACCCCCCGGGACAGGGGGCTATCACCGGGGAGCTGTTTTTT. This translates into CASSPHPPGQGAITGELFF.

This clonotype came up once. The chain is built from TRBV13 and TRBJ2-7; D perhaps matches TRBD1 (5 bases). The CDR3 is 15 residues long. Germline assignment: CDR1 PRHDT and CDR2 FYEKMQ (reference sequence). V lost 7 bases, J lost 6 bases, and 22 bases lay in between. The CDR3 DNA sequence: TGTGCCAGCATCCTGCGTTGGCAGGGCCCCCGCGAGCAGTACTTC. It is translated as CASILRWQGPREQYF.

In nucleotides, the CDR3 is TGCAGTGCTAGAGAAGACAGCTACGAGCAGTACTTC. Residues: CSAREDSYEQYF. This sequence joins TRBV20-1 and TRBJ2-7, with a weak D call TRBD1 (5 bases). This CDR3 has 12 amino acids. Trimming took 0 bases from V and 3 from J, leaving 6 bases between them. CDR1 is DFQATT and CDR2 is SNEGSKA in the germline V gene (reference sequence).

The V call is TRBV20-1, the J call TRBJ1-2; 8 bases are shared with TRBD1. The CDR3 covers 15 residues. Per the germline V gene, CDR1 is DFQATT and CDR2 is SNEGSKA (reference sequence). Unmatched junction bases numbered 8, after V lost 1 base and J lost 4 bases. The CDR3 DNA is TGCAGTGCTAGAGCCCCAACAGGGGGGACCTATGGCTACACCTTC. It yields the protein CSARAPTGGTYGYTF.

V usage is TRBV5-1 and J usage is TRBJ1-5; a weak D match, TRBD1 (6 bases). The CDR3 is 15 amino acids. The V and J ends lost 7 bases and 6 bases respectively, with 20 bases between them. Germline CDR1 reads SGHRS; CDR2 reads YFSETQ. The CDR3 protein is CASAEMDSRSQPQHF. CDR3 in DNA: TGCGCCAGCGCCGAGATGGACAGTCGCAGTCAGCCCCAGCATTTT.

This chain uses TRBV29-1 with TRBJ2-7; 9 bases agree with TRBD2. CDR3 length: 17 amino acids. With V trimmed by 7 bases and J by 2 bases, 18 bases remained unmatched. CDR1 SQVTM and CDR2 ANQGSEA come from the germline V gene. CDR3 region: CSARRGAGGLNAYEQYF. CDR3 bases: TGCAGCGCCCGCCGGGGAGCGGGAGGCCTCAACGCCTACGAGCAGTACTTC.

The rearrangement joins TRBV5-1 to TRBJ2-1; no definite D call. The CDR3 length is 15 residues. The V and J ends lost 1 base and 8 bases respectively, with 16 bases between them. Germline V gene data show CDR1 as SGHRS and CDR2 as YFSETQ. CDR3 region: CASSLMAQPADEQFF. DNA of the CDR3: TGCGCCAGCAGCTTGATGGCGCAGCCGGCTGATGAGCAGTTCTTC.

The chain is built from TRBV5-6 and TRBJ2-5; no definite D call. This CDR3 spans 12 amino acids. Germline V gives CDR1 SGHDT, CDR2 YYEEEE. Trimming cost V 4 bases and J 4 bases, with 8 bases left between them. The CDR3 spells CASSTARETQYF. CDR3 DNA: TGTGCCAGCAGCACCGCTAGAGAGACCCAGTACTTC.

This chain links TRBV20-1 with TRBJ2-3; D is uncertain. The V gene's germline CDR1 is DFQATT and CDR2 SNEGSKA (reference sequence). The CDR3 totals 10 residues. V lost 6 bases and J 6 bases, leaving 7 bases between the germline ends. The CDR3 nucleotides read TGCAGTGCCCTTTGGGATACGCAGTATTTT. Protein sequence: CSALWDTQYF.

The CDR3 DNA is TGTGCCTGGAGTGTACTTTGGGGTGACGGGGAGCTGTTTTTT. This translates into CAWSVLWGDGELFF. The gene calls are TRBV30 and TRBJ2-2; D is ambiguous. Germline CDR1 is GTSNPN and CDR2 is SVGIG (reference sequence). The CDR3 runs to 14 residues. Trimming removed 0 bases at V and 7 bases at J, with 12 bases between.

The J gene is TRBJ2-7, the V gene TRBV5-1; TRBD1 agrees at 7 bases. The germline CDR1 and CDR2 sequences are SGHRS and YFSETQ. Unmatched junction bases numbered 10, after V lost 2 bases and J lost 5 bases. The CDR3 spans 15 residues. The DNA for the CDR3 is TGCGCCAGCAGCTTCGACAGGGCCGGAGAGGACGAGCAGTACTTC. Protein: CASSFDRAGEDEQYF.

This clonotype is a singleton in its sample. This rearrangement joins TRBV3-1 to TRBJ1-3; no clear D gene. The length of the CDR3 is 15 residues. Germline V lookup: CDR1 LGHDT, CDR2 YNNKEL (reference sequence). The V end was cut by 3 bases, the J end by 3 bases, with 12 bases between. CDR3 in amino acids: CASSHLSKGGNTIYF. The DNA of the CDR3 is TGTGCCAGCAGCCACCTTTCCAAGGGTGGAAACACCATATATTTT. Filled out from reference TRBV3-1 and TRBJ1-3, the complete variable domain reads DTAVSQTPKYLVTQMGNDKSIKCEQNLGHDTMYWYKQDSKKFLKIMFSYNNKELIINETVPNRFSPKSPDKAHLNLHINSLELGDSAVYFCASSHLSKGGNTIYFGEGSWLTVV.

This rearrangement joins TRBV29-1 to TRBJ2-1, with 9 bases matching TRBD2. This CDR3 spans 15 amino acids. Germline V gives CDR1 SQVTM, CDR2 ANQGSEA. V lost 1 base to trimming and J lost 9 bases; unmatched junction nucleotides: 10. Here the CDR3 reads CSVEGGSGRESEQFF. The CDR3 DNA reads as TGCAGCGTTGAAGGGGGTAGCGGGAGAGAGAGTGAGCAGTTCTTC.

For this clonotype: Its ends do not fully match the called genes, so a read error is possible. The chain recombines TRBV7-7 with TRBJ2-2, with unresolved D. Germline V gene sequence: CDR1 SSHAT, CDR2 FNYEAQ (reference sequence). This CDR3 contains 14 residues. CDR3 sequence reads: CASSFQGLTGELFF. The CDR3, as DNA: TGTGCTAGCAGCTTTCAAGGGCTTACCGGGGAGCTGTTTTTT.

The V and J genes are TRBV18 and TRBJ2-7, with D perhaps matching TRBD1 or TRBD2 (6 bases each). The ends were cut back, 0 bases at V and 5 bases at J, with 11 bases in the middle. The CDR3 spans 14 residues. The germline V gene has CDR1 KGHSH and CDR2 LQKENI. CDR3 protein: CASSPPLGGHEQYF. DNA for the CDR3: TGTGCCAGCTCACCACCGTTGGGGGGCCACGAGCAGTACTTC.

This chain uses TRBV19 with TRBJ1-5, with 8 positions matching TRBD1. The CDR3 covers 13 residues. J lost 5 bases, V lost 10 bases, and 7 bases had no gene match. Germline CDR1 reads LNHDA; CDR2 reads SQIVND (reference sequence). The CDR3 DNA reads as TGTGCCACCCAGGGGGCCACGTATCAGCCCCAGCATTTT. It translates to CATQGATYQPQHF.

The rearrangement joins TRBV2 to TRBJ2-3; 8 nucleotides match TRBD1. Trimming at V came to 8 bases and at J to 1 base, leaving 8 bases not matched to a gene. CDR1 and CDR2 from the germline V gene are SNHLY and FYNNEI. This CDR3 is built from 15 residues. CDR3 bases: TGTGCCAGCTTATCGGACAGGGCCGGCACAGATACGCAGTATTTT. Residues: CASLSDRAGTDTQYF. Using reference TRBV2 and TRBJ2-3 for the parts outside the CDR3, the full variable domain is EPEVTQTPSHQVTQMGQEVILRCVPISNHLYFYWYRQILGQKVEFLVSFYNNEISEKSEIFDDQFSVERPDGSNFTLKIRSTKLEDSAMYFCASLSDRAGTDTQYFGPGTRLTVL.

The chain is built from TRBV9 and TRBJ2-2; TRBD2 might be the D (7 bases). V gave up 0 bases and J gave up 4 bases, with 16 bases separating them. Germline CDR1 reads SGDLS; CDR2 reads YYNGEE. This CDR3 spans 17 amino acids. CDR3 bases: TGTGCCAGCAGCGTAGAGGGGGGGCTAGGCGGCACCGGGGAGCTGTTTTTT. This sequence encodes CASSVEGGLGGTGELFF.

V and J are TRBV21-1 and TRBJ2-7; no check of the table's D call, TRBD2, against the DNA was made. TRBV21-1 is labeled a pseudogene. The CDR3 sequence is 13 residues long. The CDR3 DNA reads as TGTGCCATTACTAGCGGGAGGCGCCACGAGCAGTACTTC. Translating it yields CAITSGRRHEQYF.

This rearrangement joins TRBV12-3 or TRBV12-4 to TRBJ1-2; D not certain. The CDR3 runs 12 residues. Trimming took 6 bases from V and 0 from J, leaving 5 bases between them. The CDR3 DNA reads TGTGCCAGCAGCACAGCTAACTATGGCTACACCTTC. It translates to CASSTANYGYTF.

The V and J genes are TRBV4-3 and TRBJ1-1, with D uncertain. V was cut by 1 base and J by 3 bases, with 9 bases left in between. CDR3 size: 14 residues. In germline, CDR1 is LGHNA, CDR2 YSLEER. CDR3 sequence reads: CASSQVGSDTEAFF. In DNA, the CDR3 is TGCGCCAGCAGCCAAGTGGGGAGTGACACTGAAGCTTTCTTT.

V usage is TRBV12-3 or TRBV12-4 and J usage is TRBJ2-1; D is ambiguous. V lost 6 bases and J lost 2, with 11 bases in between. The length of the CDR3 is 14 residues. For the CDR3, the DNA is TGTGCCAGCAGCACCCTCCGGACCTACAATGAGCAGTTCTTC. Its translation: CASSTLRTYNEQFF.

This chain links TRBV12-3 or TRBV12-4 with TRBJ2-1; the D gene could be TRBD1 or TRBD2 (5 bases each). The CDR3 has 13 amino acids. Trimming left V 4 bases short and J 6 bases short, with 10 bases between. The CDR3 is CASSYGATNEQFF. In nucleotides, the CDR3 is TGTGCCAGCAGTTACGGGGCTACCAATGAGCAGTTCTTC.

V is TRBV4-2 and J is TRBJ2-7; D is unclear. Trimming took off 0 bases at V and 3 bases at J, with 9 bases between the two ends. CDR3 length equals 14 residues. The germline V gene encodes CDR1 LGHNA and CDR2 YNFKEQ. In nucleotides, the CDR3 is TGTGCCAGCAGCCAAGACAATCTTAGCTACGAGCAGTACTTC. Its translation: CASSQDNLSYEQYF.

The chain has TRBV7-9 and TRBJ2-7; 9 nucleotides align to TRBD2. This CDR3 has 14 amino acids. Germline assignment: CDR1 SEHNR and CDR2 FQNEAQ (reference sequence). The V and J ends lost 2 bases and 4 bases, in that order; junction bases with no gene match: 3. The CDR3 region has the DNA TGTGCCAGCAGCTTAAGGACTAGCGTTTACGAGCAGTACTTC. It specifies CASSLRTSVYEQYF.

The count of this clonotype is one. DNA for the CDR3: TGTGCCAGCAGTTACTATGGGACAGGGGCGGAAGCTTTCTTT. Translated, it gives CASSYYGTGAEAFF. The rearrangement links TRBV6-2 or TRBV6-3 to TRBJ1-1, with 10 bases identical to TRBD1. The CDR3 totals 14 residues. From germline, CDR1 is MNHEY and CDR2 SVGEGT. The ends lost 1 base at V and 8 bases at J; junction bases unmatched: 4.

V and J are TRBV6-6 and TRBJ2-7, with D perhaps matching TRBD1 (7 bases). Germline-derived CDR1 and CDR2 are MNHNY and SVGAGI (reference sequence). The CDR3 covers 12 residues. V lost 8 bases and J 4 bases, leaving 12 bases between the germline ends. As DNA, the CDR3 is TGTGCCAGCGAACAGGGGACTTACGAGCAGTACTTC. Translating gives CASEQGTYEQYF.

The chain recombines TRBV7-2 with TRBJ2-7; D may be TRBD2 (6 bases). Trimming took off 5 bases at V and 4 bases at J, with 15 bases between the two ends. The CDR3 contains 14 residues. Germline V CDR1 and CDR2: SGHTA, FQGNSA. CDR3 sequence reads: CASSVNSGLYEQYF. CDR3 nucleotide sequence: TGTGCCAGCAGCGTCAATAGCGGACTTTACGAGCAGTACTTC.

The rearrangement links TRBV7-9 to TRBJ1-2, with 7 bases that match TRBD1. CDR1 and CDR2 from the germline V gene are SEHNR and FQNEAQ (reference sequence). V gave up 7 bases and J gave up 7 bases; unmatched junction bases: 9. There are 13 residues in the CDR3. The CDR3, as DNA: TGTGCCAGCATACTTCGCGGGGACAGTGGCTACACCTTC. This translates into CASILRGDSGYTF.

CDR3 sequence (DNA): TGTGCCACCAGTGATCGTACAGGGGCCCGTCGGGATACGCAGTATTTT. Its translation: CATSDRTGARRDTQYF. The rearrangement uses TRBV24-1 and TRBJ2-3; 7 bases match TRBD1. V shed 3 bases, J shed 6 bases, and the junction held 11 bases outside the gene matches. This CDR3 contains 16 residues. CDR1 and CDR2 from the germline V gene are KGHDR and SFDVKD.